One sample yielded the 14 T cell receptor beta chains listed below, sequenced in a study of somatic mutations in cytotoxic T cells in rheumatoid arthritis. Sequencing was performed with immunoSEQ multiplex PCR; in TCRdb, only in-frame clones are kept and a portion is missing. The sample lists 15,000 or so clones, approximately 80% occurring once. The sequenced material came from CD8+ T cells sorted from blood. The receptors originated from an adult with rheumatoid arthritis.

The rearrangement uses TRBV10-3 and TRBJ1-1; the D is unclear. Germline V gene lookup returns CDR1 ENHRY and CDR2 SYGVKD. V was cut by 0 bases and J by 0 bases, with 8 bases left in between. The CDR3 runs 15 residues. CDR3: CAISESIGLNTEAFF. The CDR3 coding sequence is TGTGCCATCAGTGAGTCGATAGGGCTGAACACTGAAGCTTTCTTT.

The rearrangement links TRBV9 to TRBJ2-1, with TRBD2 matching over 10 bases. Germline trimming cut 4 bases from V and 1 base from J; bases unmatched to any gene: 8. The germline gives CDR1 SGDLS, CDR2 YYNGEE. The CDR3 is made up of 17 amino acids. The CDR3 protein is CASSTSRTSGSYNEQFF. CDR3 coding DNA: TGTGCCAGCAGCACTTCCAGGACTAGCGGTTCCTACAATGAGCAGTTCTTC.

This chain joins TRBV4-1 and TRBJ2-3; D remains unclear. The ends were cut back, 2 bases at V and 4 bases at J, with 13 bases in the middle. The CDR3 sequence is 15 residues long. Germline assignment: CDR1 MGHRA and CDR2 YSYEKL. The CDR3 reads CASSQSPRQPDTQYF. In DNA, the CDR3 is TGCGCCAGCAGCCAATCCCCCCGGCAGCCAGATACGCAGTATTTT.

J is TRBJ1-2 and V is TRBV5-1; the D is unclear. Germline V gene data show CDR1 as SGHRS and CDR2 as YFSETQ. The CDR3 is 11 residues long. V lost 6 bases to trimming and J lost 6 bases, with 9 bases between them. The CDR3 DNA reads TGCGCCAGCAAAAACGGACATGGCTACACCTTC. The encoded protein is CASKNGHGYTF. The full variable domain, its missing parts supplied by reference TRBV5-1 and TRBJ1-2, is KAGVTQTPRYLIKTRGQQVTLSCSPISGHRSVSWYQQTPGQGLQFLFEYFSETQRNKGNFPGRFSGRQFSNSRSEMNVSTLELGDSALYLCASKNGHGYTFGSGTRLTVV.

This clone was seen only a few times. The V call is TRBV11-3, the J call TRBJ2-2; D possibly matches TRBD1 or TRBD2 (5 bases each). The V end lost 2 bases, the J end lost 10 bases, and 26 bases lay between the germline ends. CDR1 SGHNT and CDR2 YENEEA come from the germline V gene. This CDR3 has 18 residues. The CDR3 DNA is TGTGCCAGCAGCTTAAGGTCATACAGGCTCGTTGGGGGTGAGGAGCTGTTTTTT. Protein sequence: CASSLRSYRLVGGEELFF. The whole variable domain, remainder taken from reference TRBV11-3 and TRBJ2-2, is EAGVVQSPRYKIIEKKQPVAFWCNPISGHNTLYWYLQNLGQGPELLIRYENEEAVDDSQLPKDRFSAERLKGVDSTLKIQPAELGDSAVYLCASSLRSYRLVGGEELFFGEGSRLTVL.

This clone has a handful of counts. This chain joins TRBV5-1 and TRBJ2-1; 13 bases match TRBD2. After removal of 4 bases from V and 3 bases from J, the junction contained 7 bases not matched to a gene. CDR1 is SGHRS, CDR2 YFSETQ, per germline. The CDR3 has 17 amino acids. The CDR3 sequence is CASSPTSGRAHYNEQFF. CDR3 coding DNA: TGCGCCAGCAGCCCCACTAGCGGGAGGGCCCACTACAATGAGCAGTTCTTC. Variable domain in full (rest from reference TRBV5-1 and TRBJ2-1): KAGVTQTPRYLIKTRGQQVTLSCSPISGHRSVSWYQQTPGQGLQFLFEYFSETQRNKGNFPGRFSGRQFSNSRSEMNVSTLELGDSALYLCASSPTSGRAHYNEQFFGPGTRLTVL.

The chain employs TRBV11-2 and TRBJ1-2, with D possibly TRBD1 on 5 matching bases. This CDR3 has 17 amino acids. The V and J ends lost 1 base and 0 bases respectively, with 15 bases between them. The V gene's germline CDR1 is SGHAT and CDR2 FQNNGV. The CDR3 sequence is CASSLAAGTGANYGYTF. CDR3 bases: TGTGCCAGCAGCTTAGCCGCCGGGACGGGAGCTAACTATGGCTACACCTTC.

The table lists this clone with a few counts. The chain uses TRBV27 and TRBJ1-1; D gene unclear. Germline V lookup: CDR1 MNHEY, CDR2 SMNVEV (reference sequence). Trimming stripped 4 bases from V and 11 bases from J, with 17 bases between. The CDR3 sequence is 13 residues long. CDR3 nucleotide sequence: TGTGCCAGCAGTTGGGGTACTGGGGAGTTGGCTTTCTTT. Translating it yields CASSWGTGELAFF.

The chain recombines TRBV5-6 with TRBJ2-5; perhaps TRBD2 as D (7 bases). The length of the CDR3 is 14 residues. Trimming removed 2 bases from V and 5 bases from J, with 13 bases in between. The germline gives CDR1 SGHDT, CDR2 YYEEEE. The CDR3 DNA reads TGTGCCAGCAGCTTAAGGGGGGGCCGGGAGACCCAGTACTTC. Protein sequence: CASSLRGGRETQYF.

This clone was seen only a few times. The rearrangement uses TRBV4-1 and TRBJ1-6; D remains ambiguous. CDR1 and CDR2 from the germline V gene are MGHRA and YSYEKL. This CDR3 spans 17 amino acids. V shed 2 bases and J shed 10 bases, with 21 bases lying between them. The CDR3 here is CASSQTDLRVKGSPLHF. In DNA, the CDR3 is TGCGCCAGCAGCCAAACCGACCTTCGGGTAAAAGGGTCACCCCTCCACTTT.

The rearrangement uses TRBV28 and TRBJ2-4, with 10 bases matching TRBD2. Germline V gene lookup returns CDR1 MDHEN and CDR2 SYDVKM. The CDR3 extends over 13 amino acids. V shed 6 bases, J shed 10 bases, and the junction held 6 bases outside the gene matches. The chain's CDR3 is CASSSPGLAIQYF. CDR3 nucleotide sequence: TGTGCCAGCAGCTCTCCGGGACTAGCGATTCAGTACTTC.

This clone was detected only once. The rearrangement uses TRBV7-6 and TRBJ2-1; 12 bases match TRBD2. The CDR3 runs to 19 residues. The germline V gene has CDR1 SGHVS and CDR2 FNYEAQ. Unmatched junction bases numbered 18, after V lost 5 bases and J lost 7 bases. CDR3 protein: CASSAVDRGSLAGGNEQFF. DNA of the CDR3: TGTGCCAGCAGCGCTGTGGACAGGGGGAGTCTAGCGGGAGGGAATGAGCAGTTCTTC.

The chain joins TRBV19 to TRBJ1-6; no clear D. V was shortened by 5 bases and J by 6 bases, with 17 bases between the two germline ends. Germline values: CDR1 LNHDA, CDR2 SQIVND (reference sequence). The CDR3 contains 16 residues. The CDR3 sequence is CASSDGRAALNSPLHF. The CDR3, as DNA: TGTGCCAGTAGTGACGGTCGCGCAGCCCTTAATTCACCCCTCCACTTT. Filled out from reference TRBV19 and TRBJ1-6, the complete variable domain reads DGGITQSPKYLFRKEGQNVTLSCEQNLNHDAMYWYRQDPGQGLRLIYYSQIVNDFQKGDIAEGYSVSREKKESFPLTVTSAQKNPTAFYLCASSDGRAALNSPLHFGNGTRLTVT.

This rearrangement joins TRBV28 to TRBJ2-5, with D possibly being TRBD1 (6 bases). The J call is uncertain, as TRBJ2-7 better fits the DNA end. This CDR3 contains 14 residues. The V gene's germline CDR1 is MDHEN and CDR2 SYDVKM. The CDR3 DNA sequence: TGTGCCAGCAGTTCCCAGGGGTGGACCTACGAGCAGTACTTC. Translating gives CASSSQGWTYEQYF.